The 5 T cell receptor beta chains given below trace back to one sample, sequenced in a study of blood T cell repertoires in COVID-19. Produced via immunoSEQ multiplex PCR; TCRdb's table is partial and in-frame only. The sample holds about 160,000 clones, over 80% seen once. The specimen was peripheral blood. The receptors here all came from an older woman with acute or convalescent COVID-19.

This chain joins TRBV9 and TRBJ2-3; TRBD2 matches at 12 bases. This CDR3 has 16 residues. Germline V gives CDR1 SGDLS, CDR2 YYNGEE. V was pared by 3 bases and J by 4 bases, with 6 bases of the junction left unmatched. Here the CDR3 DNA reads TGTGCCAGCAGCGGATCTAGCGGGGGGGCAGCAGATACGCAGTATTTT. Residues: CASSGSSGGAADTQYF.

This clone was seen just once. V is TRBV7-9 and J is TRBJ1-1; TRBD1 is a possible D gene (5 bases). CDR3 size: 15 residues. V was cut by 3 bases and J by 3 bases, with 14 bases left in between. Germline loops: CDR1 SEHNR, CDR2 FQNEAQ (reference sequence). The CDR3 region has the DNA TGTGCCAGCAGCTTGGAGGGGAGGTTGGACACTGAAGCTTTCTTT. Residues: CASSLEGRLDTEAFF. Full variable domain (outside the CDR3, taken from reference TRBV7-9 and TRBJ1-1): DTGVSQNPRHKITKRGQNVTFRCDPISEHNRLYWYRQTLGQGPEFLTYFQNEAQLEKSRLLSDRFSAERPKGSFSTLEIQRTEQGDSAMYLCASSLEGRLDTEAFFGQGTRLTVV.

The rearrangement joins TRBV18 to TRBJ1-6, with TRBD1 identical over 10 bases. The J segment lost 10 bases and the V segment lost 1 base, leaving 4 bases of the junction unmatched. The CDR3 consists of 15 residues. Germline V lookup: CDR1 KGHSH, CDR2 LQKENI. CDR3 loop: CASSPLDRGQSPLHF. The DNA of the CDR3 is TGTGCCAGCTCACCACTCGACAGGGGGCAATCACCCCTCCACTTT.

V and J are TRBV18 and TRBJ1-5; D remains unclear. The V and J ends lost 2 bases and 6 bases respectively, with 8 bases between them. There are 13 residues in the CDR3. Germline V CDR1 and CDR2: KGHSH, LQKENI. CDR3 sequence (DNA): TGTGCCAGCTCACCAGAGATTAGTCAGCCCCAGCATTTT. This gives the protein CASSPEISQPQHF.

The chain uses TRBV11-2 and TRBJ2-2; tentatively, D is TRBD2 (6 bases). With 0 bases removed from V and 7 bases from J, the gap between germline ends came to 12 bases. The CDR3 loop spans 15 amino acids. Germline CDR1 and CDR2: SGHAT and FQNNGV. CDR3 sequence (DNA): TGTGCCAGCAGCTTAGATGGGAGGAAGGGCGGGGAGCTGTTTTTT. Its protein product is CASSLDGRKGGELFF.